This TCR beta chain emerged from a study of T cell responses to AZD1222 COVID-19 vaccine. The trim removed 6 bases at V and 5 bases at J, leaving 7 bases unmatched. Germline V gene data show CDR1 as KGHSH and CDR2 as LQKENI. The CDR3 covers 15 residues. Sequenced by immunoSEQ multiplex PCR; TCRdb stores in-frame clones only, minus some. The table has 90,000 to 120,000 clones, about nine tenths seen once; the top ten hold about 4.5%. The sequenced sample was peripheral blood, obtained on day 0 of AZD1222 vaccination. The gene calls are TRBV18 and TRBJ1-4; 9 positions match TRBD1. The clonotype comes from an adult in good health. This chain's CDR3 is CASSPPGQGNEKLFF. The CDR3 nucleotides read TGTGCCAGCTCTCCGCCGGGACAGGGAAATGAAAAACTGTTTTTT.